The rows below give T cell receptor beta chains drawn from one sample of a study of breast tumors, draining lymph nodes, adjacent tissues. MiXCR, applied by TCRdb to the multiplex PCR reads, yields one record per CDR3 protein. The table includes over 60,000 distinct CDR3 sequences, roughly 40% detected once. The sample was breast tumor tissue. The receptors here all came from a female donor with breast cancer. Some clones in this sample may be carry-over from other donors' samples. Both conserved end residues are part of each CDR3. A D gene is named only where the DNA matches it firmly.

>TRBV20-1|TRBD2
CSARDSGSKNTQYF
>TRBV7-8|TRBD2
CASSPLIAGGPWETQYF
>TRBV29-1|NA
CSVEVWPNQPQHF
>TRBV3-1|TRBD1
CASSHTDRGNSPLHF
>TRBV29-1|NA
CSVEVAGGPSYNEKLFF
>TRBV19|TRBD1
CASNKGTGAHGEKLFF
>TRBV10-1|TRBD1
CASSPLEGASDTQYF
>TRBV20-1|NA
CSARTTQGIGNSPLHF
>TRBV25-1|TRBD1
CASSELPPPGTGLNTGELFF
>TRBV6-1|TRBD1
CASVTGDYGYTF
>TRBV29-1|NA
CSVKTDEQFF